Below are 2 T cell receptor beta chains sequenced from a single sample in a study of regulatory T cells in long-lasting Graves disease. TCR beta libraries were built with iRepertoire HTBI primers and Arm-PCR of CDR3 regions. TCRdb redid the calling of the multiplex PCR reads with MiXCR, one entry per CDR3 protein. Altogether more than 300,000 distinct CDR3 sequences are present, around 20% being singletons, with the ten largest covering less than 35%. As to time point: persistent/refractory GD, antithyroid drugs over 5 years with positive TRAb. Generation of the TCR library employed RNA extracted from PBMCs. The sample here was peripheral blood mononuclear cells (PBMCs), taken when the disease was refractory, from a patient treated with antithyroid drugs. These TCRs come from a female donor with Graves disease.

This clonotype was seen at least ten times. The chain employs TRBV15 and TRBJ2-7, with a weak D call TRBD2 (6 bases). CDR3 length equals 14 residues. Germline-derived CDR1 and CDR2 are LNHNV and YYDKDF (reference sequence). V was trimmed by 6 bases and J by 4 bases, leaving 16 bases between them. The CDR3 here is CATSRAGGAYEQYF. The CDR3 bases are TGTGCCACCAGTCGGGCCGGGGGTGCGTACGAGCAGTACTTC. The full variable domain, completed using reference TRBV15 and TRBJ2-7, is DAMVIQNPRYQVTQFGKPVTLSCSQTLNHNVMYWYQQKSSQAPKLLFHYYDKDFNNEADTPDNFQSRRPNTSFCFLDIRSPGLGDTAMYLCATSRAGGAYEQYFGPGTRLTVT.

The V call is TRBV7-9, the J call TRBJ2-3, with D unresolved. The CDR3 is 15 residues long. Trimming cost V 0 bases and J 4 bases, with 11 bases left between them. Looked up from germline, CDR1 is SEHNR and CDR2 is FQNEAQ (reference sequence). In nucleotides, the CDR3 is TGTGCCAGCAGCTTAGCTCAGTTTGACCCAGATACGCAGTATTTT. This sequence encodes CASSLAQFDPDTQYF.